This T cell receptor (beta chain) is from a study of T cells after posttransplantation cyclophosphamide. A word on this clone: The antigen is undetermined.

Per germline, CDR1 MNHEY and CDR2 SMNVEV (reference sequence). This CDR3 is built from 13 residues. Trimming cost V 3 bases and J 6 bases, with 11 bases left between them. Sampled 1 year posttransplant, controls received myeloablative marrow transplants, methotrexate and a calcineurin inhibitor. The protocol was immunoSEQ multiplex PCR, while the TCRdb copy is restricted to in-frame clones and leaves out a portion. This table holds about 9,100 clones, roughly 90% found once. Findings and limits, study-wide: Donor CD8+ memory clones often dominated recipient blood repertoires at later times. TRB clonality was highly associated with recipient CMV seropositivity and reactivation. Tissue-infiltrating T cells from skin or gut overlapped little with blood T cells.

The V gene is TRBV27, the J gene TRBJ1-2; D possibly corresponds to TRBD1 (6 bases). The receptor was derived from a male patient aged 25 to 39 who received an allogeneic stem cell transplant from an unrelated donor, was CMV-positive, and had no GVHD. Some of the T cells might come from the graft donor. The source was PBMCs, collected after an allogeneic stem cell transplant with a calcineurin inhibitor and methotrexate. The CDR3 loop is CASSFRGGNGYTF. CDR3 DNA sequence: TGTGCCAGCAGTTTTAGGGGGGGTAATGGCTACACCTTC.